This T cell receptor (beta chain) was captured in a study of blood T cell repertoires in COVID-19. Deletions cut 5 bases from V and 8 bases from J, with 12 bases between. CDR3 size: 12 residues. The germline CDR1 and CDR2 sequences are SEHNR and FQNEAQ (reference sequence). Sequenced by immunoSEQ multiplex PCR; TCRdb stores in-frame clones only, minus some. The sample holds about 670,000 clones, 75% to 90% seen once. Input material: peripheral blood. This clonotype was obtained from a woman between 18 and 29 years old with acute or convalescent COVID-19. The chain employs TRBV7-9 and TRBJ1-2, with a possible D match to TRBD1 (6 bases). The CDR3 nucleotides read TGTGCCAGCAGCGCTACAGGGTCAGGCTACACCTTC. Its translation: CASSATGSGYTF.